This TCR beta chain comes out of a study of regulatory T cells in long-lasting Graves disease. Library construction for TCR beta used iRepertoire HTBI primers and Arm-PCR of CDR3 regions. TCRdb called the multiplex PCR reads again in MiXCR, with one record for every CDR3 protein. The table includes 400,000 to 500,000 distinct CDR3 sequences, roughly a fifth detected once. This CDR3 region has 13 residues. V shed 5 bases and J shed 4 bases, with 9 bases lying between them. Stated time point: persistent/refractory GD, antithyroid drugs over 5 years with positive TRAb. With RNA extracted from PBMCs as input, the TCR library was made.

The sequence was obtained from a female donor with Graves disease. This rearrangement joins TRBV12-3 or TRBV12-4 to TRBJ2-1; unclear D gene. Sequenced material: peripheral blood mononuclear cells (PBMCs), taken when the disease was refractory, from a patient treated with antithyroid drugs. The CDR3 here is CASSDGPYNEQFF. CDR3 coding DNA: TGTGCCAGCAGTGATGGGCCTTACAATGAGCAGTTCTTC.